There are a few counts of the clone carrying this T cell receptor beta chain. Antigen specificity is unknown. Germline V gene lookup returns CDR1 SQVTM and CDR2 ANQGSEA. Between the trimmed V and J ends, which lost 0 bases and 3 bases, there was a span of 6 bases. The CDR3 runs 12 residues. This sample is part of a study of T cells after yellow fever vaccination. Study in general: Some fractions had low cell numbers, and these were prepared with SMART-Seq v4 Ultra Low Input. Notes on the study in general: Any FACS-sorted repertoire could hold abundant clonotypes that contaminate it from the bulk population.

TCRdb ran MiXCR on the 5' RACE reads and lists one entry per CDR3 protein. The sample includes approximately 350,000 distinct CDR3 sequences, about 9.9% seen only once; the top ten take roughly 18%. This chain uses TRBV29-1 with TRBJ2-7; D perhaps matches TRBD1 (6 bases). The sample in question was PBMCs, obtained on the day of the first yellow fever vaccination. This sequence originates from a man between 18 and 35 years old who received the YFV17D yellow fever vaccine. The CDR3 nucleotides read TGCAGCGTTGAAGAACAGGGCTACGAGCAGTACTTC. This codes for CSVEEQGYEQYF.